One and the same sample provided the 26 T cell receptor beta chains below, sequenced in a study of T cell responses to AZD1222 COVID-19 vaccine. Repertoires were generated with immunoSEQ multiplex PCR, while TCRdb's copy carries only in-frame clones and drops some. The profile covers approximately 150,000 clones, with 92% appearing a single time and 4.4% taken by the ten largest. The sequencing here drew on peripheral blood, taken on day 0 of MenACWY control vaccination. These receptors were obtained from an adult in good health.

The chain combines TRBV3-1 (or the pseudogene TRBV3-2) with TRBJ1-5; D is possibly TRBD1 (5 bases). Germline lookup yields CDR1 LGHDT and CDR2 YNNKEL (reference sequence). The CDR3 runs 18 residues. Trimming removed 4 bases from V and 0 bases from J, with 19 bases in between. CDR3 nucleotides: TGTGCCAGCAGCCCCTTTGGCAGGGAGAGGTATAGCAATCAGCCCCAGCATTTT. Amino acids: CASSPFGRERYSNQPQHF.

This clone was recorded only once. CDR3 sequence (DNA): TGTGCCAGCAGTTATAAACCCTACGAGCAGTACTTC. It encodes CASSYKPYEQYF. The chain couples TRBV6-9 to TRBJ2-7, with D uncertain. This CDR3 comprises 12 residues. Trimming took off 2 bases at V and 2 bases at J, with 4 bases between the two ends. CDR1 MNHGY and CDR2 SVAAGI come from the germline V gene.

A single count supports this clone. The CDR3 sequence: CAIPLPQGQRGYTF. In nucleotides, the CDR3 is TGTGCCATTCCCCTACCACAGGGGCAGCGGGGCTACACCTTC. This chain connects TRBV2 to TRBJ1-2, with 7 bases matching TRBD1. With V trimmed by 10 bases and J by 8 bases, 16 bases remained unmatched. Germline V CDR1 and CDR2: SNHLY, FYNNEI. The CDR3 totals 14 residues.

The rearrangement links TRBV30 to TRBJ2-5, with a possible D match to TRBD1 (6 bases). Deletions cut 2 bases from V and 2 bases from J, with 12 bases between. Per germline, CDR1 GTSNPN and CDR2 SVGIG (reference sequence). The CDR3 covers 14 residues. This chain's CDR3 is CAWSLGQLQETQYF. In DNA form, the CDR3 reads TGTGCCTGGAGTCTCGGACAGCTTCAAGAGACCCAGTACTTC.

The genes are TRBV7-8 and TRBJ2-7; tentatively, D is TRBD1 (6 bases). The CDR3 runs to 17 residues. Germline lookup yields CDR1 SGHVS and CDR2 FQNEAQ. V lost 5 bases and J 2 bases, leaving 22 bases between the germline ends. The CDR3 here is CASSSWALRGRTYEQYF. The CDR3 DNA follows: TGTGCCAGCAGCAGCTGGGCTCTCAGGGGCCGAACCTACGAGCAGTACTTC. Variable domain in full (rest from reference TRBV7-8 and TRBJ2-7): GAGVSQSPRYKVAKRGQDVALRCDPISGHVSLFWYQQALGQGPEFLTYFQNEAQLDKSGLPSDRFFAERPEGSVSTLKIQRTQQEDSAVYLCASSSWALRGRTYEQYFGPGTRLTVT.

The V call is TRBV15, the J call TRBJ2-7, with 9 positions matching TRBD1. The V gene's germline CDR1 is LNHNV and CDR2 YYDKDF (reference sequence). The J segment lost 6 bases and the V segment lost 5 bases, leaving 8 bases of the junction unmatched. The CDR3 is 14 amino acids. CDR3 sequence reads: CATSGGTGGGEQYF. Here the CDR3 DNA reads TGTGCCACCAGCGGGGGAACAGGGGGCGGCGAGCAGTACTTC. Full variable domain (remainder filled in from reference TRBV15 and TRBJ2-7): DAMVIQNPRYQVTQFGKPVTLSCSQTLNHNVMYWYQQKSSQAPKLLFHYYDKDFNNEADTPDNFQSRRPNTSFCFLDIRSPGLGDTAMYLCATSGGTGGGEQYFGPGTRLTVT.

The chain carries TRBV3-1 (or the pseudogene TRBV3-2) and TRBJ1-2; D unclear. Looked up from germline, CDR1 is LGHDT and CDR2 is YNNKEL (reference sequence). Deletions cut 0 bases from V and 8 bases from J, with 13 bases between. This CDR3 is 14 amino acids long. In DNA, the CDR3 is TGTGCCAGCAGCCAAGACCCTAGGATCTCAGGCTACACCTTC. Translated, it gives CASSQDPRISGYTF.

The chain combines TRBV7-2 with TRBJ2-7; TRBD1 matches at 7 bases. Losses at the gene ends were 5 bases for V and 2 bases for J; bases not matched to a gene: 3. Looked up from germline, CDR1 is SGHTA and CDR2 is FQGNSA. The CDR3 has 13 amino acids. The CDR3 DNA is TGTGCCAGCAGCACCGGGACAGCCTACGAGCAGTACTTC. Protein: CASSTGTAYEQYF.

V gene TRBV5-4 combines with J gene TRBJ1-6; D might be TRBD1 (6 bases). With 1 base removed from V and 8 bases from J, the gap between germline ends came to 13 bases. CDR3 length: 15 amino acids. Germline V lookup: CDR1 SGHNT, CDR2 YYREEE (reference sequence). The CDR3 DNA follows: TGTGCCAGCAGCTTGCTGAACAGGGCGGATTCACCCCTCCACTTT. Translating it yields CASSLLNRADSPLHF.

CDR3 sequence (DNA): TGTGCCAGTAGTCAGGGTGTGAGCAATCAGCCCCAGCATTTT. This codes for CASSQGVSNQPQHF. This rearrangement joins TRBV19 to TRBJ1-5, with D perhaps matching TRBD1 (5 bases). The V gene lost 5 bases and the J gene lost 1 base, with 9 bases spanning the gap. The CDR3 runs 14 residues. Germline V gives CDR1 LNHDA, CDR2 SQIVND (reference sequence). The entire variable domain, with the rest obtained from reference TRBV19 and TRBJ1-5, is as follows: DGGITQSPKYLFRKEGQNVTLSCEQNLNHDAMYWYRQDPGQGLRLIYYSQIVNDFQKGDIAEGYSVSREKKESFPLTVTSAQKNPTAFYLCASSQGVSNQPQHFGDGTRLSIL.

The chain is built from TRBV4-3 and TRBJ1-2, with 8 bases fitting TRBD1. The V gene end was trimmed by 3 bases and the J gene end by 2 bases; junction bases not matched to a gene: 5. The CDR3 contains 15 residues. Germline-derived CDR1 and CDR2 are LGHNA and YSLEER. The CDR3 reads CASSHDRGWNYGYTF. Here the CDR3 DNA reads TGCGCCAGCAGCCACGACAGGGGATGGAACTATGGCTACACCTTC.

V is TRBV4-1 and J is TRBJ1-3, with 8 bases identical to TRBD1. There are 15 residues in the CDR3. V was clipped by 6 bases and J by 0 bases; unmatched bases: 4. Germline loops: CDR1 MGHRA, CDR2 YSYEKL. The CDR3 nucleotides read TGCGCCAGCAGTACCACAGGGGGCTCTGGAAACACCATATATTTT. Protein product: CASSTTGGSGNTIYF.

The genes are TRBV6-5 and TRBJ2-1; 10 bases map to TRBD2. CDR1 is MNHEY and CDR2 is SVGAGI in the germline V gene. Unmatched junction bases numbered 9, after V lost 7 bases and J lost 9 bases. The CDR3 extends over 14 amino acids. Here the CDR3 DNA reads TGTGCCAGCAAGGGTCTAGCGGGAGTGGTTGAGCAGTTCTTC. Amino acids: CASKGLAGVVEQFF.

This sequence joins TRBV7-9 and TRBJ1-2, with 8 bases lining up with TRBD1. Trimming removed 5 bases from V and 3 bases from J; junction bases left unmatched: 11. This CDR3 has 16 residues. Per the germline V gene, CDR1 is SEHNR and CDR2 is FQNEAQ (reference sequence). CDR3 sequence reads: CASSRKGTGRYYGYTF. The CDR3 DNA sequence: TGTGCCAGCAGCAGAAAAGGGACAGGACGTTACTATGGCTACACCTTC.

CDR3 residues: CASSQTGGTGANEQYF. CDR3 bases: TGTGCCAGCAGCCAGACGGGTGGTACAGGGGCGAACGAGCAGTACTTC. The chain employs TRBV3-1 (or the pseudogene TRBV3-2) and TRBJ2-7; TRBD1 agrees at 7 bases. CDR3 length: 16 amino acids. With V trimmed by 3 bases and J by 5 bases, 13 bases remained unmatched. CDR1 is LGHDT and CDR2 is YNNKEL in the germline V gene (reference sequence).

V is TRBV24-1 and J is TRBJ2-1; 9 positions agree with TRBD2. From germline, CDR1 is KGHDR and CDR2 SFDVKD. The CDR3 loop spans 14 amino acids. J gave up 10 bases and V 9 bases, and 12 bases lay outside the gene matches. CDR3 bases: TGTGCCACCGTTGCGGGAGGGCCATTACGGGAGCAGTTCTTC. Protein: CATVAGGPLREQFF.

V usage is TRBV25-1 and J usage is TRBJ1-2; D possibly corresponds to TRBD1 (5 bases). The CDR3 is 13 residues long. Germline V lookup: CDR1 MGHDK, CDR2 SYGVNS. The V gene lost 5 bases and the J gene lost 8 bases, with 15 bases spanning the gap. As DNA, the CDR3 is TGTGCCAGCAGTTCGACCGACAGAGTCGGCTACACCTTC. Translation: CASSSTDRVGYTF.

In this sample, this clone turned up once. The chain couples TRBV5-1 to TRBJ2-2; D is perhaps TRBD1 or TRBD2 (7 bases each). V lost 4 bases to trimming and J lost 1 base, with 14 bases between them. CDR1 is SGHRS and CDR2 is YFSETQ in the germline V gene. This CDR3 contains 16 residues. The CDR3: CASSQGEGRNTGELFF. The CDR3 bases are TGCGCCAGCAGCCAGGGGGAGGGACGGAACACCGGGGAGCTGTTTTTT.

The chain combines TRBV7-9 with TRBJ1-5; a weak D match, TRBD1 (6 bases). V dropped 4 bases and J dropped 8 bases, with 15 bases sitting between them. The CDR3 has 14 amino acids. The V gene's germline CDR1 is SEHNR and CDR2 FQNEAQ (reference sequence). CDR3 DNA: TGTGCCAGCAGCTCCGGGGGCTCGGGGGAGCCCCAGCATTTT. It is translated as CASSSGGSGEPQHF.

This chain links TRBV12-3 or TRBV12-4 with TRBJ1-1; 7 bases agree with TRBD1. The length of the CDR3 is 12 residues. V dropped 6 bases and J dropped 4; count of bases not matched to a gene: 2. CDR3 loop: CASSAGGTEAFF. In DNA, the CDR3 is TGTGCCAGCAGCGCAGGGGGCACTGAAGCTTTCTTT.

CDR3 protein: CASSYSMGLATYNEQFF. CDR3 bases: TGTGCCAGCAGTTACTCGATGGGACTAGCCACCTACAATGAGCAGTTCTTC. The chain couples TRBV6-2 or TRBV6-3 to TRBJ2-1, with 9 bases that match TRBD2. The CDR3 loop spans 17 amino acids. Germline V gene sequence: CDR1 MNHEY, CDR2 SVGEGT. V trimming: 0 bases; J trimming: 2 bases; junction bases outside the gene matches: 5.

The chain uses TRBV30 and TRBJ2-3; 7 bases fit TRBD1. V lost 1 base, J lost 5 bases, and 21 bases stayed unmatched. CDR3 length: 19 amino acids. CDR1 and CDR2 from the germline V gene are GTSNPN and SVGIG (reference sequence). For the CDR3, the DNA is TGTGCCTGGAGTGCGGACAGGACTGCAGCTCCGGTAGTCGGAGATACGCAGTATTTT. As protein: CAWSADRTAAPVVGDTQYF. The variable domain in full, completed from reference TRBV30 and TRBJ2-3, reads SQTIHQWPATLVQPVGSPLSLECTVEGTSNPNLYWYRQAAGRGLQLLFYSVGIGQISSEVPQNLSASRPQDRQFILSSKKLLLSDSGFYLCAWSADRTAAPVVGDTQYFGPGTRLTVL.

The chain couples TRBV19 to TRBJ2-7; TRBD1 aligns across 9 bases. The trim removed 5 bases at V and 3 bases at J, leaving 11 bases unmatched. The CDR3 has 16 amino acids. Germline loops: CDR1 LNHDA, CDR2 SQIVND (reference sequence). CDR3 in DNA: TGTGCCAGTAGTCCTCTGGGACAGGGAGTTCGCTACGAGCAGTACTTC. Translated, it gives CASSPLGQGVRYEQYF.

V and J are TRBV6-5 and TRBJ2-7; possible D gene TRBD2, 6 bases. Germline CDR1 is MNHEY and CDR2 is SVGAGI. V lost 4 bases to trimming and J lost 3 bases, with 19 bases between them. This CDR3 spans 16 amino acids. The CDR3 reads CASSLGGTSPHYEQYF. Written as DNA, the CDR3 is TGTGCCAGCAGTTTGGGGGGTACCTCGCCCCACTACGAGCAGTACTTC.

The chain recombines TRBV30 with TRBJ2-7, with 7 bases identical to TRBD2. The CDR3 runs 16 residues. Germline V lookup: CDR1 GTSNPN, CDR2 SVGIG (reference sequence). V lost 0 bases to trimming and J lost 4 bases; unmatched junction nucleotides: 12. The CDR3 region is CAWSVGDVGGSYEQYF. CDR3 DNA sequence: TGTGCCTGGAGTGTTGGGGACGTCGGGGGGTCGTACGAGCAGTACTTC.

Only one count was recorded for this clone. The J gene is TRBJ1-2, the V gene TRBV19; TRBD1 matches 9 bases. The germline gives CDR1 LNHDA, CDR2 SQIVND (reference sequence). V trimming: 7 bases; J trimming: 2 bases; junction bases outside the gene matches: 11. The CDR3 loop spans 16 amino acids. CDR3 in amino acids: CASIPPGTGTNYGYTF. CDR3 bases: TGTGCCAGTATCCCGCCCGGGACAGGGACCAACTATGGCTACACCTTC.